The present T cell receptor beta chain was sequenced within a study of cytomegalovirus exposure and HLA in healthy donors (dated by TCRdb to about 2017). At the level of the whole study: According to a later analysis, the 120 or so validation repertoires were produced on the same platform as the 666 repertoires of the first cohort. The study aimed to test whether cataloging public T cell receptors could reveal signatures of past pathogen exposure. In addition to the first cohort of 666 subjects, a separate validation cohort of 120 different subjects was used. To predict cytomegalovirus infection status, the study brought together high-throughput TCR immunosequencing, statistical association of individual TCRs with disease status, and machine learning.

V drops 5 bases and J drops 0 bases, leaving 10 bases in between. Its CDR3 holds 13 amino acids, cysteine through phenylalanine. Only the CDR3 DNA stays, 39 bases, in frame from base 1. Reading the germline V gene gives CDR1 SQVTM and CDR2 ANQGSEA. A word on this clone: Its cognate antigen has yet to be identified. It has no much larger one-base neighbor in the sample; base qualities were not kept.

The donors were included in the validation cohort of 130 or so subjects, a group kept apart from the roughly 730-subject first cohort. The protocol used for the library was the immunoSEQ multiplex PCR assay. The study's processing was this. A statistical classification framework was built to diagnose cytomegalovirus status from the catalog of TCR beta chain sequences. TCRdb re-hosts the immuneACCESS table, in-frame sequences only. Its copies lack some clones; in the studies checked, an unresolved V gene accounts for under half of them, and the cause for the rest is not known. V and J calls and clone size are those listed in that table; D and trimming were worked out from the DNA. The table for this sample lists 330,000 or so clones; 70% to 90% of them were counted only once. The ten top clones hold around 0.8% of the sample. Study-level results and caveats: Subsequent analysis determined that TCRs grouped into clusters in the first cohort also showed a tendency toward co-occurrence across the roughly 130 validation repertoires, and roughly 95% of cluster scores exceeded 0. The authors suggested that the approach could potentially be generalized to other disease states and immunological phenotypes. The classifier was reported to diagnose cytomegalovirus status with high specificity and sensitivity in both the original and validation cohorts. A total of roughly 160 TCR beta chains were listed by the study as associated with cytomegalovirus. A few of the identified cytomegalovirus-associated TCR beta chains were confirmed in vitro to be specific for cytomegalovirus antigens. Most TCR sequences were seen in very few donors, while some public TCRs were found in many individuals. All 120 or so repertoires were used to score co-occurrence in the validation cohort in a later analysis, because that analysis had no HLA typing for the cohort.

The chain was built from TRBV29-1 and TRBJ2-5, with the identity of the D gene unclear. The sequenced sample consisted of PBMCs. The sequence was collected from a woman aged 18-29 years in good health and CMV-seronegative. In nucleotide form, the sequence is TGCAGCGTTAGAGGTACCTACCAAGAGACCCAGTACTTC. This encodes CSVRGTYQETQYF.